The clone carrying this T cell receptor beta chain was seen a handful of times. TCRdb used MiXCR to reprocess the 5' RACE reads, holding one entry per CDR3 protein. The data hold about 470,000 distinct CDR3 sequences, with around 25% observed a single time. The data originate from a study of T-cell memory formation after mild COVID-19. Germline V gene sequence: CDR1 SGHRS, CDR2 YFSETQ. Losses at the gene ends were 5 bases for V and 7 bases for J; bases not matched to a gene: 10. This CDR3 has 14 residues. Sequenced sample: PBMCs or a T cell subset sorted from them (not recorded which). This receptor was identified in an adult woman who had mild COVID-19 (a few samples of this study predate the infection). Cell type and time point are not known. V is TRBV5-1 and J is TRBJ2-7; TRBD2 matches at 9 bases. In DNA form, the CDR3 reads TGCGCCAGCAGACCCGTAGCGGGAGTAAGGGAGCAGTACTTC. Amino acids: CASRPVAGVREQYF.